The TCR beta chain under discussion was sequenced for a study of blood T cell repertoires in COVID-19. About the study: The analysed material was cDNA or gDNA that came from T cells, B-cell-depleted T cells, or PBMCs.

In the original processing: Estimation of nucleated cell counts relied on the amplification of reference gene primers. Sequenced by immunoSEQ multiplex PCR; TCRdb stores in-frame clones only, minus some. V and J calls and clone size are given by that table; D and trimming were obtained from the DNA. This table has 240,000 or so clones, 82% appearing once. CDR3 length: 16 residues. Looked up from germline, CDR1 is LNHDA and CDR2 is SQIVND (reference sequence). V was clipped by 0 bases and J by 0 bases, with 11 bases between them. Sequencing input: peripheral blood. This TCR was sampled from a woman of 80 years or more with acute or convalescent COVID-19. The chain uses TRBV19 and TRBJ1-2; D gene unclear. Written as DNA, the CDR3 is TGTGCCAGTAGTATAGATCGTTCAGAAGCTAACTATGGCTACACCTTC. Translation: CASSIDRSEANYGYTF.